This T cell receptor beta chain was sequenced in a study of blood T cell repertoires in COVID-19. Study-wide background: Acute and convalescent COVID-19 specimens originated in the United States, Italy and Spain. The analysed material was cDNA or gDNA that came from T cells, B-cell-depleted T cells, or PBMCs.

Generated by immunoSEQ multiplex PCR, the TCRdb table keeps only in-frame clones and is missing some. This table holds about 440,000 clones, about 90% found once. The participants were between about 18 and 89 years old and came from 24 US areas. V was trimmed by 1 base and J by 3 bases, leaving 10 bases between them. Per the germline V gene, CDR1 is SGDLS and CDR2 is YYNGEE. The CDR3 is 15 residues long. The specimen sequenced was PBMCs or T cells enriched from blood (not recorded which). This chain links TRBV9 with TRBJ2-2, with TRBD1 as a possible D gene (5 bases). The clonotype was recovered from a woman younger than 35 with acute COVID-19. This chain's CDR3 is CASSVRQTYTGELFF. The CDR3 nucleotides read TGTGCCAGCAGCGTAAGACAGACATACACCGGGGAGCTGTTTTTT.